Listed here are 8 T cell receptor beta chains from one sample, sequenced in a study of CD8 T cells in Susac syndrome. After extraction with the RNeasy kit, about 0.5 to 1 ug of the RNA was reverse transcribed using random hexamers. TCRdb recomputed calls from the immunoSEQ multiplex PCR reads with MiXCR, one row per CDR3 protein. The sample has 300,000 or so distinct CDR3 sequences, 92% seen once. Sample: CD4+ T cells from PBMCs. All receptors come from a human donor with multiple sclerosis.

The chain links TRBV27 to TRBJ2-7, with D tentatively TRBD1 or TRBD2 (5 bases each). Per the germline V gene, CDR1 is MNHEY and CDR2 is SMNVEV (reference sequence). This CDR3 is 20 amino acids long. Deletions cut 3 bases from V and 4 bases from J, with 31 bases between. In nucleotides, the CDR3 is TGTGCCAGCAGTTTTCGGGCCCGGGACCGCCGCTTACGGGCCGCGTACGAGCAGTACTTC. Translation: CASSFRARDRRLRAAYEQYF.

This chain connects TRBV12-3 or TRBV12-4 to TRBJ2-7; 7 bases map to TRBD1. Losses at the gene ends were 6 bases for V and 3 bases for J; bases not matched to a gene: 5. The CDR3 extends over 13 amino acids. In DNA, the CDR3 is TGTGCCAGCAGGAACGCAGGGGGCTACGAGCAGTACTTC. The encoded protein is CASRNAGGYEQYF.

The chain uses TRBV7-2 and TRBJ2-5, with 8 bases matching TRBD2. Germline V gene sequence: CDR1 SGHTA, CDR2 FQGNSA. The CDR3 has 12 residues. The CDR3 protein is CATAGGGETQYF. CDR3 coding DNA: TGTGCTACAGCAGGCGGGGGGGAGACCCAGTACTTC.

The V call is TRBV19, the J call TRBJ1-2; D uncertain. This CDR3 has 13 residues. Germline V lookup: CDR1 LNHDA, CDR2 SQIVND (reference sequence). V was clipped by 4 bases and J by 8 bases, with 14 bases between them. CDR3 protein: CASSNLSPQGYTF. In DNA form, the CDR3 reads TGTGCCAGTAGTAACCTTAGTCCTCAAGGCTACACCTTC.

The CDR3 DNA is TGTGCCTGGAGTGTACAAAGGGAGCAGTACTTC. It yields the protein CAWSVQREQYF. This chain joins TRBV30 and TRBJ2-7, with D unresolved. V lost 0 bases to trimming and J lost 7 bases, with 7 bases between them. This CDR3 comprises 11 residues. Germline V gene sequence: CDR1 GTSNPN, CDR2 SVGIG (reference sequence).

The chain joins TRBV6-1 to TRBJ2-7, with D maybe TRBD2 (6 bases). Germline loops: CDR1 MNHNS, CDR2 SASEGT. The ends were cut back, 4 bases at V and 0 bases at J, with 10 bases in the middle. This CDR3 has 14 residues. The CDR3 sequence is CASSADYSSYEQYF. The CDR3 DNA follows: TGTGCCAGCAGTGCGGACTACTCCTCCTACGAGCAGTACTTC.

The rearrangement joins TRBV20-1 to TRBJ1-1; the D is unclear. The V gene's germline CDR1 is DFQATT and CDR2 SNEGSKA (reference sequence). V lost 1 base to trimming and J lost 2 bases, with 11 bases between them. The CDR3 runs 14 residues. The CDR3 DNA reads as TGCAGTGCTAGAGTCCCCGGGGTTAACACTGAAGCTTTCTTT. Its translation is CSARVPGVNTEAFF.

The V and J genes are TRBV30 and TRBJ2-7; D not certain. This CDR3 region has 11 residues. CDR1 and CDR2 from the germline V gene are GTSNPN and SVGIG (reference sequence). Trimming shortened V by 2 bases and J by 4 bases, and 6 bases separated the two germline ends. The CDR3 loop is CAWSQAYEQYF. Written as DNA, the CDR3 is TGTGCCTGGAGTCAGGCTTACGAGCAGTACTTC.